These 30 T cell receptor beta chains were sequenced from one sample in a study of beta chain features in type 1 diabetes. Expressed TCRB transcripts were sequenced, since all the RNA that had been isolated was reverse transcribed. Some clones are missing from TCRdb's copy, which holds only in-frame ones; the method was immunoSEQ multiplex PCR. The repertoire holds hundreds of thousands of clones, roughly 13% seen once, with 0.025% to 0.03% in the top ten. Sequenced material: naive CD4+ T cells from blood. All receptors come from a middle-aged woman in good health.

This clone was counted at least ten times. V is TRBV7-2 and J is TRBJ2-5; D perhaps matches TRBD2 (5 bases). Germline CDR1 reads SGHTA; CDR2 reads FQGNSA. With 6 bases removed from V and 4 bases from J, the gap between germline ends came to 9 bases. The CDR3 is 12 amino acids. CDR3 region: CASSPSPETQYF. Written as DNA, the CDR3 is TGTGCCAGCAGTCCTAGCCCAGAGACCCAGTACTTC.

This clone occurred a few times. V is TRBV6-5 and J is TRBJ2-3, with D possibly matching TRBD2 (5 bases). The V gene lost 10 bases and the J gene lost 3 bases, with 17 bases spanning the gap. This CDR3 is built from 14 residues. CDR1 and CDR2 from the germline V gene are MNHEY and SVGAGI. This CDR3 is CAIASRRSTDTQYF. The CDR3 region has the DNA TGTGCCATCGCTAGCAGGCGATCAACAGATACGCAGTATTTT.

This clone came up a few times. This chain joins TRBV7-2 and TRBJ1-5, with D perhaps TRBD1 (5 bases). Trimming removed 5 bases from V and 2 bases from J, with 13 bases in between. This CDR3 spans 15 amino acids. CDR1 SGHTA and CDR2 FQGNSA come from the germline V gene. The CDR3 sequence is CASSKTASGNQPQHF. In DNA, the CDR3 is TGTGCCAGCAGCAAGACAGCCTCGGGCAATCAGCCCCAGCATTTT.

DNA of the CDR3: TGTGCCAGCAGCCCGGTGCTGTCTAGCTATGGCTACACCTTC. This gives the protein CASSPVLSSYGYTF. V is TRBV5-6 and J is TRBJ1-2; no reliable D call. V lost 4 bases and J 4 bases, leaving 14 bases between the germline ends. The CDR3 loop spans 14 amino acids. The germline gives CDR1 SGHDT, CDR2 YYEEEE.

The CDR3 sequence: CASSEESGNTIYF. CDR3 coding DNA: TGCGCCAGCAGCGAAGAGAGTGGAAACACCATATATTTT. V and J are TRBV5-1 and TRBJ1-3, with D hard to call. The V end lost 4 bases, the J end lost 3 bases, and 8 bases lay between the germline ends. The germline V gene has CDR1 SGHRS and CDR2 YFSETQ. The CDR3 spans 13 residues. Combining the CDR3 with reference TRBV5-1 and TRBJ1-3 gives the whole variable domain KAGVTQTPRYLIKTRGQQVTLSCSPISGHRSVSWYQQTPGQGLQFLFEYFSETQRNKGNFPGRFSGRQFSNSRSEMNVSTLELGDSALYLCASSEESGNTIYFGEGSWLTVV.

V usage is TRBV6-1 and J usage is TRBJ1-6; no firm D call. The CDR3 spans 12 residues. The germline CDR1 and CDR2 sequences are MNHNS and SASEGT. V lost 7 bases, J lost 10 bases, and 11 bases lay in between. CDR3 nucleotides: TGTGCCAGCACCCTCCTCTTATCACCCCTCCACTTT. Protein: CASTLLLSPLHF.

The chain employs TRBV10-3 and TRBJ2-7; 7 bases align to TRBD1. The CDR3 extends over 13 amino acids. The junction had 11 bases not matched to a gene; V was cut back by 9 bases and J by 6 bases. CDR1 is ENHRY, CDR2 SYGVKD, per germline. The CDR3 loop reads CAIQGQTTLEQYF. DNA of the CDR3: TGTGCCATTCAGGGACAGACGACGCTCGAGCAGTACTTC.

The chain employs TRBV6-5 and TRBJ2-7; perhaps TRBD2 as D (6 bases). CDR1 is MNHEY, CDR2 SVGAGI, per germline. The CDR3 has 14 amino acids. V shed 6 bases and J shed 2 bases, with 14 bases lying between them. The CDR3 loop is CASSLWRGTYEQYF. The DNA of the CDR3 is TGTGCCAGCAGCCTTTGGAGGGGAACCTACGAGCAGTACTTC.

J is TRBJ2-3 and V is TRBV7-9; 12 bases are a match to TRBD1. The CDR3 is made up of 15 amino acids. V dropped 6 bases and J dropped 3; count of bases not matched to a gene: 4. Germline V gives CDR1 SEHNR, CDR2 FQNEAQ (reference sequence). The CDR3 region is CASSLGQGATDTQYF. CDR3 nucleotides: TGTGCCAGCAGTCTGGGACAGGGGGCAACAGATACGCAGTATTTT.

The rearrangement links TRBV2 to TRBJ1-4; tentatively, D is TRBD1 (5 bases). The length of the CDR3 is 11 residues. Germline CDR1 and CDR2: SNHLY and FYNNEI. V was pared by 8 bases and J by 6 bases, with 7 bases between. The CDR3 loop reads CASFRDEKLFF. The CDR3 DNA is TGTGCCAGCTTCAGGGATGAAAAACTGTTTTTT.

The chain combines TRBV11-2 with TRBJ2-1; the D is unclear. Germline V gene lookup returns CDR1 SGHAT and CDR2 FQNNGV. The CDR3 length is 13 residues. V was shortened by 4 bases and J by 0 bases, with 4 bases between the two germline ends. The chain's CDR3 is CASSSSSYNEQFF. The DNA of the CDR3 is TGTGCCAGCAGCTCCAGCTCCTACAATGAGCAGTTCTTC.

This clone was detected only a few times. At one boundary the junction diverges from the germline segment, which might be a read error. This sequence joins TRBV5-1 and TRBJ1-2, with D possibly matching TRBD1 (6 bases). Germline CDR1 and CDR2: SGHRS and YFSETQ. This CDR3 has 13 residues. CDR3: CASRLDSNYGYTF. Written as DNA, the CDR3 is TGCGCCAGCAGATTGGACAGTAACTATGGCTACACCTTC.

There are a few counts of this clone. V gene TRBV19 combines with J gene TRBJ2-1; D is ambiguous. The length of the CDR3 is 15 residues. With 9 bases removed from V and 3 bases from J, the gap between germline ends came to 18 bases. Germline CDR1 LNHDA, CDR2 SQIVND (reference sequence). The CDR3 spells CASSETIEVYNEQFF. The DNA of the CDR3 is TGTGCCAGCTCAGAGACAATAGAAGTCTACAATGAGCAGTTCTTC. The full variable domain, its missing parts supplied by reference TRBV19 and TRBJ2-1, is DGGITQSPKYLFRKEGQNVTLSCEQNLNHDAMYWYRQDPGQGLRLIYYSQIVNDFQKGDIAEGYSVSREKKESFPLTVTSAQKNPTAFYLCASSETIEVYNEQFFGPGTRLTVL.

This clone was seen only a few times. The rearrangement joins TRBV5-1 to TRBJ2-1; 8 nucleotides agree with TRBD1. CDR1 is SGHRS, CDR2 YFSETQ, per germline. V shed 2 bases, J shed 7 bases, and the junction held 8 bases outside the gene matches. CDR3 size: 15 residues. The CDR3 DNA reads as TGCGCCAGCAGCTTCTCAGGGGGCGCCGGAAATGAGCAGTTCTTC. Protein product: CASSFSGGAGNEQFF.

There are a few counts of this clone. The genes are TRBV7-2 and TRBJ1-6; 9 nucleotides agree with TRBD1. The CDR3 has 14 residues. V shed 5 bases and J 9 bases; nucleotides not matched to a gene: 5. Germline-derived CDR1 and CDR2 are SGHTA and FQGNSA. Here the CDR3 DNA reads TGTGCCAGCAGCAACCGGGACAGGGTTTCACCCCTCCACTTT. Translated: CASSNRDRVSPLHF.

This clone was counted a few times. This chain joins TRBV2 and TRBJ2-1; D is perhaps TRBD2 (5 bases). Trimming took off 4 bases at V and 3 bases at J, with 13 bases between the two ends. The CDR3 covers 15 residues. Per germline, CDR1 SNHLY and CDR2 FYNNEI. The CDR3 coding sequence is TGTGCCAGCAGTGGTCGGCTAGCCAACTACAATGAGCAGTTCTTC. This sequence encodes CASSGRLANYNEQFF.

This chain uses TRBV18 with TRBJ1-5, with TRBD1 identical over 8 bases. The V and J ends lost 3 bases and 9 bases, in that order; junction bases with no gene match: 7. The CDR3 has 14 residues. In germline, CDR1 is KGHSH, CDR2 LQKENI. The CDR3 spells CASSPIRDRSPQHF. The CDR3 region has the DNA TGTGCCAGCTCACCCATCCGGGACAGGTCGCCCCAGCATTTT. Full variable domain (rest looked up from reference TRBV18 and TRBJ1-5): NAGVMQNPRHLVRRRGQEARLRCSPMKGHSHVYWYRQLPEEGLKFMVYLQKENIIDESGMPKERFSAEFPKEGPSILRIQQVVRGDSAAYFCASSPIRDRSPQHFGDGTRLSIL.

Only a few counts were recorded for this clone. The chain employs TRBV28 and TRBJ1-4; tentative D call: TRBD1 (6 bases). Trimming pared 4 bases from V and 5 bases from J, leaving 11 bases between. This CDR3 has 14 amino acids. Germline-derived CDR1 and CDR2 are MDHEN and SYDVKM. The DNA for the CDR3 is TGTGCCAGCAGTTGGGGGGGCGGGAATGAAAAACTGTTTTTT. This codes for CASSWGGGNEKLFF.

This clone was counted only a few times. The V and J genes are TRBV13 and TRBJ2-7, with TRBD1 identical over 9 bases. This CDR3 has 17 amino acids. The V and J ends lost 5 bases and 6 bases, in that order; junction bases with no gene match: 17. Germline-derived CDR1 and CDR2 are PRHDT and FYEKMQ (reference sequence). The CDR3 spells CASSPNRPGTGPLEQYF. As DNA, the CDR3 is TGTGCCAGCAGCCCGAACCGGCCGGGGACAGGGCCCCTCGAGCAGTACTTC.

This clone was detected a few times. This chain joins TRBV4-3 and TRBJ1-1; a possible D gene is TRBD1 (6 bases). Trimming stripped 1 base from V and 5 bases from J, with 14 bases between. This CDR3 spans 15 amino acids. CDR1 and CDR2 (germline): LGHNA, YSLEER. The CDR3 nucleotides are TGCGCCAGCAGCCAAGTAGGGGGAGGGGGGACTGAAGCTTTCTTT. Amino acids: CASSQVGGGGTEAFF.

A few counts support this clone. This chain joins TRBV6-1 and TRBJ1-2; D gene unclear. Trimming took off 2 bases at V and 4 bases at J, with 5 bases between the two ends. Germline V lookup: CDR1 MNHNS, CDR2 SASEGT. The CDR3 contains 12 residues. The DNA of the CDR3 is TGTGCCAGCAGTGAATTAATCTATGGCTACACCTTC. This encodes CASSELIYGYTF.

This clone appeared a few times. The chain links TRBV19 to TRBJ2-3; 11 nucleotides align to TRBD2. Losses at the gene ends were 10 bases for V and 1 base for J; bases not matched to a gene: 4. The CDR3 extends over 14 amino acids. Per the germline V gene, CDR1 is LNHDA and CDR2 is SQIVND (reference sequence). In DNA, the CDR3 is TGTGCCACCCAACTAGCGGGGGGCACAGATACGCAGTATTTT. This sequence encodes CATQLAGGTDTQYF.

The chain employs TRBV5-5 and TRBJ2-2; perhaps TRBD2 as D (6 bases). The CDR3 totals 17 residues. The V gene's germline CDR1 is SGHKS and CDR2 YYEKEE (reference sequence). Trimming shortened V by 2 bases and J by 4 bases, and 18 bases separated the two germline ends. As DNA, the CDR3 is TGTGCCAGCAGCTTCGGAGGGAACCCCTTAGGCACCGGGGAGCTGTTTTTT. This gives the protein CASSFGGNPLGTGELFF.

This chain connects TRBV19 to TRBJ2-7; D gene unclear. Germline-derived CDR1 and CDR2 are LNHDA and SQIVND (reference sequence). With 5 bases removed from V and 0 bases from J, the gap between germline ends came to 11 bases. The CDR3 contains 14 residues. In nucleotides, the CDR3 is TGTGCCAGTAGTGCACTCGCCTCCTCCTACGAGCAGTACTTC. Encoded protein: CASSALASSYEQYF.

CDR3 region: CASSQEPGGARGQPQHF. DNA of the CDR3: TGCGCCAGCAGCCAAGAGCCAGGGGGCGCAAGGGGTCAGCCCCAGCATTTT. The chain carries TRBV4-1 and TRBJ1-5, with 8 bases matching TRBD1. This CDR3 region has 17 residues. The germline V gene encodes CDR1 MGHRA and CDR2 YSYEKL. Trimming removed 0 bases from V and 6 bases from J; junction bases left unmatched: 10.

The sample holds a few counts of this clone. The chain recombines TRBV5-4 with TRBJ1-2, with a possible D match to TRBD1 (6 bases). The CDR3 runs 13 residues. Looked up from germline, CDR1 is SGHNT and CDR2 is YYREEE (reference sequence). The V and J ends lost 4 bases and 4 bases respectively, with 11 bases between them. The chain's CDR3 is CASSPKDSYGYTF. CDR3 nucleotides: TGTGCCAGCAGCCCTAAGGACAGCTATGGCTACACCTTC.

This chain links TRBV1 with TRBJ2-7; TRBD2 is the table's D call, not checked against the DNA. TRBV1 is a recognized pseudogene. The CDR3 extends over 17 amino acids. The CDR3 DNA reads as TGCACCAGCAGCCAAGAGTCCACGACGCGGGCTTCCTACGAGCAGTACTTC. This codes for CTSSQESTTRASYEQYF.

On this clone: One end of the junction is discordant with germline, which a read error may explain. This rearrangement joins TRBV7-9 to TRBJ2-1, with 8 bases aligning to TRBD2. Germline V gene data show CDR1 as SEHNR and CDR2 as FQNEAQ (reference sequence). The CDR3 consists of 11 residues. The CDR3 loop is CASSLEAGAVF. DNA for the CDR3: TGTGCCAGCAGCTTAGAAGCGGGGGCTGTCTTC.

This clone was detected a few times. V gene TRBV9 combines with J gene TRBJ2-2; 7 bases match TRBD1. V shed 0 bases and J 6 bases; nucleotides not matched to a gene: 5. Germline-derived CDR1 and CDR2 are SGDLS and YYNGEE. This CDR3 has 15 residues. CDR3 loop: CASSVEVGGPGELFF. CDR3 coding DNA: TGTGCCAGCAGCGTAGAAGTAGGGGGCCCCGGGGAGCTGTTTTTT.

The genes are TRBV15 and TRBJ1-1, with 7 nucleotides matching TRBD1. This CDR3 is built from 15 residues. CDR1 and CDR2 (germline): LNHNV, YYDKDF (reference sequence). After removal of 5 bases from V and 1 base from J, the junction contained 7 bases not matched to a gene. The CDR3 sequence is CATSAGGTGNTEAFF. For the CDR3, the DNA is TGTGCCACCAGCGCAGGGGGAACCGGGAACACTGAAGCTTTCTTT.